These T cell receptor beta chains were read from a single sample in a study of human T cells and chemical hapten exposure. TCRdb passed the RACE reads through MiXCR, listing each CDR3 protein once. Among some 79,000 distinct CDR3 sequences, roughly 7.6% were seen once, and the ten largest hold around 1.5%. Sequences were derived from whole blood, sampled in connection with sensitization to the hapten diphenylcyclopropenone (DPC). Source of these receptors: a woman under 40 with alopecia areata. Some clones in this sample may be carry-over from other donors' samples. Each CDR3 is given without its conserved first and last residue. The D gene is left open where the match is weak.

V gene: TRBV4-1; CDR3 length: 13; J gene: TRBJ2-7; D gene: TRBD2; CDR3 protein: ASSQAASGGYEQY
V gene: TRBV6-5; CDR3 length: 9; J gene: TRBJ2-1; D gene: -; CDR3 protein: VSGVGNEQF
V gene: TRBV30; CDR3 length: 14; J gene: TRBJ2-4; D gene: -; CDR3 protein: AWSVRGTVSKNIQY
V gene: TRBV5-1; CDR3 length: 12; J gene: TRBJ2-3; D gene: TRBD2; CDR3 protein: ASSLAAGGDTQY
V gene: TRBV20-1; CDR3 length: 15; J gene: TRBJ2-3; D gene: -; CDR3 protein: SARVGGGGPSTDTQY
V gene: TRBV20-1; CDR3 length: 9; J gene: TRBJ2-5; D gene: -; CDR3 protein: SAQRQETQY
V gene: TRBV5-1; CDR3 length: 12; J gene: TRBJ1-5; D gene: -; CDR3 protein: ASSLGTGNQPQH
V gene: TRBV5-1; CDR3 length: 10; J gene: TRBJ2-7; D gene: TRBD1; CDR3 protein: ASGNTGGERY
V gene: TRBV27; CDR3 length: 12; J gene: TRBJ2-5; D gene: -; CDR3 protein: ASSLMARTGTQY
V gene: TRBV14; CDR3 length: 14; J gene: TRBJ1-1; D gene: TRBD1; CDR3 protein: ASSQYKGQMNTEAF
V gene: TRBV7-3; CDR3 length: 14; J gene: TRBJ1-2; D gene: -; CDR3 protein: ASSPQGARRNYGYT
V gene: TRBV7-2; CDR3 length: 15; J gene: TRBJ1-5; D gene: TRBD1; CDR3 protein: ASSLGSGTGGNQPQH
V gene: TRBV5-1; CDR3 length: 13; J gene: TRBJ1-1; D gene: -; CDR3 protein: ASSLLGNLNTEAF
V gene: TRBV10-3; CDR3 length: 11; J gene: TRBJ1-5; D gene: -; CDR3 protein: AISRDSNQPQH
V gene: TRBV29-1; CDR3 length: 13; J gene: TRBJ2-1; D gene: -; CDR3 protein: SVDPEGGSYNEQF
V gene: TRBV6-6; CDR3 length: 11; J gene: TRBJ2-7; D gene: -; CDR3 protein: ASSLNRAYEQY
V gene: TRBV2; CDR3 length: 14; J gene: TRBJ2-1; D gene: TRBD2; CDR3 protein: ASRDPIAGGKGEQF
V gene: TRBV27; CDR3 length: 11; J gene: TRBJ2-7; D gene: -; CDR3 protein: ASRRLGAYEQY
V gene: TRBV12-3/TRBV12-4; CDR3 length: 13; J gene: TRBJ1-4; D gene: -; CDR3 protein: ASSLRDATNEKLF
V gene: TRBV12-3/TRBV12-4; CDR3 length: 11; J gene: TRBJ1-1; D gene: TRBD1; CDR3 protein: ASSKGTGLEAF
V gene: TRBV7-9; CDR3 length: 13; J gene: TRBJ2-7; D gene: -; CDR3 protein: ASSSLTSAVSEQY
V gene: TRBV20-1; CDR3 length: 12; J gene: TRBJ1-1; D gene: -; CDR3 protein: SARDIRLNTEAF
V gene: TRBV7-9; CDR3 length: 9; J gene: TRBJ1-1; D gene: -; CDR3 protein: ASILGTEAF
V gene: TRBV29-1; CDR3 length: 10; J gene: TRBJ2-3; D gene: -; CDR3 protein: SVATHTDTQY
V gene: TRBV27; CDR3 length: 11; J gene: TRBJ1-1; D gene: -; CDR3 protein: ASSCTGHTEAF
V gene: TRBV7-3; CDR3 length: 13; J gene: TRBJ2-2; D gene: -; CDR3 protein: ASSLGGPNTGELF
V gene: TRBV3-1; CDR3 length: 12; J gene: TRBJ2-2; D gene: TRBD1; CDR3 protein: ASSQGQGYGELF
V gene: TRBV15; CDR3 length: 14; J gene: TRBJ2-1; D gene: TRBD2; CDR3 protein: ATSRDRRGGRDEQF
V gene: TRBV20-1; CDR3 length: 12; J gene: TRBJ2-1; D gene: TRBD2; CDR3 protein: SAMTSGGYNEQF
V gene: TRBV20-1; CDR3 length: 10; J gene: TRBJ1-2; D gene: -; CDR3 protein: SASTQGYGYT
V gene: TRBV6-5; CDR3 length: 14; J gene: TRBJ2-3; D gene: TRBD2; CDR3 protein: ASSYRRGISTDTQY
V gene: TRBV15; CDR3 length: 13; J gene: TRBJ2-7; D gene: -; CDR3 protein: ATSRGAWESYEQY
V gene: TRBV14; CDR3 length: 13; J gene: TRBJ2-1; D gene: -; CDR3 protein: ASSGLSQNNNEQF
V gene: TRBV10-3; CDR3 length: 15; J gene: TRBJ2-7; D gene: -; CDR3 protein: AISDGASTRGAYEQY
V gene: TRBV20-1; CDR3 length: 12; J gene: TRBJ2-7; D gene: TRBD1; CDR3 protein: SARTGTRSYEQY
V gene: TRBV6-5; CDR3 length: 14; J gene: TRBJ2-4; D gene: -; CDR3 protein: ASSYSTQSAKNIQY
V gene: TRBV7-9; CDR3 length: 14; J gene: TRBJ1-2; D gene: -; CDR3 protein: ASSFTPPRGRDGYT
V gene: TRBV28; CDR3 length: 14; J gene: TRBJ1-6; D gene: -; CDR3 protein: ASSRYRASYNSPLH
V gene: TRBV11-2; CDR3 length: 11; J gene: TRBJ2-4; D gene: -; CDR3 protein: ASSGMIEGIQY
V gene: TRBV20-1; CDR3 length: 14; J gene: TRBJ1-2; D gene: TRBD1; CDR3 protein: SARVDRGSFSGGYT
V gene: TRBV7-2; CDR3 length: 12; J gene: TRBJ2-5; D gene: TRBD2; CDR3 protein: ASSSGLAAETQY
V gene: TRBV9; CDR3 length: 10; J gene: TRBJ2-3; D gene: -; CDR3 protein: ASSGGADTQY
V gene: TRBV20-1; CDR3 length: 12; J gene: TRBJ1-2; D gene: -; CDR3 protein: SARPRSTNDGYT
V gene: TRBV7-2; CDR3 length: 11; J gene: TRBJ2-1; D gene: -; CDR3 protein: ASSSSESWDKF
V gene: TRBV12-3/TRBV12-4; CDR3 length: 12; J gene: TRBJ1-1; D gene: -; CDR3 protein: ASSLFGANTEAF
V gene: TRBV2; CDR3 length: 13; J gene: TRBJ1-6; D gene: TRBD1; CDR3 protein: ASSVNRGYNSPLH
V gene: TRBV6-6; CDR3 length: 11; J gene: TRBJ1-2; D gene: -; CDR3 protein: ASSQTYRVGYT
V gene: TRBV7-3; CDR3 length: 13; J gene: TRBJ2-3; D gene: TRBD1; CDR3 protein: ASSPQGARGDTQY
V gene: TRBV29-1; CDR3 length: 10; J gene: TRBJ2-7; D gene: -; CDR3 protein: SVGAAGYEQY
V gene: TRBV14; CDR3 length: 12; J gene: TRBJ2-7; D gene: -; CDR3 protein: ASSLGPATYEQY
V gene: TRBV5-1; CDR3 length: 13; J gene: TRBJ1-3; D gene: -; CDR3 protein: ASSFGGASGNTIY
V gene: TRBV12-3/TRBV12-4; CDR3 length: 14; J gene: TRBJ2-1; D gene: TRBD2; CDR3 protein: ASSLRGGASYNEQF
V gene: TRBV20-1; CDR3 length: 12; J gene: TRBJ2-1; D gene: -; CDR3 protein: SASRALMGNEQF
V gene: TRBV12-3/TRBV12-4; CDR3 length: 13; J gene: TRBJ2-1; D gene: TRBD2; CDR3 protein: ASSLSGGARNEQF
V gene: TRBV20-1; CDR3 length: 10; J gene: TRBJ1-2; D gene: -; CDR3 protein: SAEGTSYGYT
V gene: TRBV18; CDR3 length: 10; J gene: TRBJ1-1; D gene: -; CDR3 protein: ASSRTRGEAF
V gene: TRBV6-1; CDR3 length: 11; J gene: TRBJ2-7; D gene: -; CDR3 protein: ASSYMTVYEQY
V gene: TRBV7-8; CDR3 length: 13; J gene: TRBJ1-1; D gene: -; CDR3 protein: ASSLADRLNTEAF
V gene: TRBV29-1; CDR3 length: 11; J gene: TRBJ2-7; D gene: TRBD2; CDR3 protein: SVVGQAGGEQY
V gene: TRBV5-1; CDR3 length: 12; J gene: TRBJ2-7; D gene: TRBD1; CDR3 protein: ASSREGQGYEQY